The 12 T cell receptor beta chains below come from one sample, sequenced in a study of blood T cell repertoires in COVID-19. Using immunoSEQ multiplex PCR, the repertoire was profiled, and TCRdb retains in-frame clones only, with some absent. The data hold some 190,000 clones, with over 70% observed a single time. The source material was PBMCs or T cells enriched from blood (not recorded which). The receptor source for this set is a man aged 55-75 years who had been exposed to COVID-19.

The chain joins TRBV19 to TRBJ2-2; D gene unclear. Germline V lookup: CDR1 LNHDA, CDR2 SQIVND (reference sequence). This CDR3 has 13 residues. Deletions cut 6 bases from V and 0 bases from J, with 5 bases between. The CDR3 DNA reads TGTGCCAGTAGACTTGCGAACACCGGGGAGCTGTTTTTT. It translates to CASRLANTGELFF.

This chain connects TRBV18 to TRBJ1-5; D possibly corresponds to TRBD1 (6 bases). CDR3 size: 12 residues. V was clipped by 5 bases and J by 7 bases, with 9 bases between them. Germline V gives CDR1 KGHSH, CDR2 LQKENI. The CDR3 loop reads CASSGGGQPQHF. CDR3 bases: TGTGCCAGCTCAGGGGGCGGACAGCCCCAGCATTTT.

The J gene is TRBJ2-1, the V gene TRBV7-2, with 13 bases that match TRBD2. The germline V gene encodes CDR1 SGHTA and CDR2 FQGNSA. Germline trimming cut 6 bases from V and 9 bases from J; bases unmatched to any gene: 8. CDR3 length: 15 residues. CDR3 sequence reads: CASRRGLAGVIEQFF. The DNA of the CDR3 is TGTGCCAGCAGACGAGGACTAGCGGGAGTGATTGAGCAGTTCTTC.

The J gene is TRBJ1-6, the V gene TRBV25-1; tentative D call: TRBD1 (6 bases). Looked up from germline, CDR1 is MGHDK and CDR2 is SYGVNS. The CDR3 is 15 amino acids. Trimming removed 2 bases from V and 10 bases from J, with 15 bases in between. CDR3 bases: TGTGCCAGCAGTGAAAGATGGGGGCAAGGCTCACCCCTCCACTTT. This translates into CASSERWGQGSPLHF.

The chain is built from TRBV28 and TRBJ2-7; no definite D call. Germline loops: CDR1 MDHEN, CDR2 SYDVKM. Deletions cut 4 bases from V and 2 bases from J, with 12 bases between. The length of the CDR3 is 14 residues. This CDR3 reads CASSYFGYPYEQYF. As DNA, the CDR3 is TGTGCCAGCAGTTACTTCGGGTACCCCTACGAGCAGTACTTC.

This clone was picked up a small number of times. The chain carries TRBV7-9 and TRBJ2-7; 7 bases align to TRBD1. The CDR3 has 14 amino acids. Trimming cost V 1 base and J 12 bases; bases outside gene matches: 12. CDR1 SEHNR and CDR2 FQNEAQ come from the germline V gene (reference sequence). The CDR3 sequence: CASSLGNTGQELYF. The CDR3 DNA reads as TGTGCCAGCAGCTTAGGGAACACTGGACAGGAATTGTACTTC.

The rearrangement links TRBV12-3 or TRBV12-4 to TRBJ1-4; TRBD1 might be the D (5 bases). The V and J ends lost 6 bases and 3 bases respectively, with 8 bases between them. This CDR3 region has 13 residues. Here the CDR3 reads CASSGGANEKLFF. In DNA, the CDR3 is TGTGCCAGCAGCGGGGGAGCTAATGAAAAACTGTTTTTT.

The V and J genes are TRBV6-4 and TRBJ2-1, with D perhaps matching TRBD1 (6 bases). The V gene lost 4 bases and the J gene lost 8 bases, with 12 bases spanning the gap. Germline lookup yields CDR1 MRHNA and CDR2 SNTAGT. The CDR3 runs to 13 residues. Here the CDR3 reads CASSGQGLDEQFF. Here the CDR3 DNA reads TGTGCCAGCAGTGGCCAGGGGTTGGATGAGCAGTTCTTC.

V and J are TRBV7-3 and TRBJ1-6; D is possibly TRBD1 (6 bases). CDR1 and CDR2 (germline): SGHTA, FQGTGA. The CDR3 is made up of 14 amino acids. The V and J ends lost 1 base and 9 bases respectively, with 10 bases between them. CDR3 protein: CASSLKGGSSPLHF. CDR3 nucleotide sequence: TGTGCCAGCAGCTTAAAAGGGGGAAGTTCACCCCTCCACTTT.

The chain carries TRBV28 and TRBJ2-7, with a weak D call TRBD2 (6 bases). This CDR3 contains 15 residues. CDR1 is MDHEN, CDR2 SYDVKM, per germline. V dropped 5 bases and J dropped 2 bases, with 16 bases sitting between them. CDR3 sequence: CASSATTRGAYEQYF. CDR3 DNA sequence: TGTGCCAGCAGTGCGACGACTAGAGGCGCCTACGAGCAGTACTTC.

This rearrangement joins TRBV6-5 to TRBJ2-2, with unresolved D. V lost 0 bases and J 4 bases, leaving 9 bases between the germline ends. This CDR3 contains 15 residues. In germline, CDR1 is MNHEY, CDR2 SVGAGI. CDR3: CASSYSGQVTGELFF. The CDR3 DNA follows: TGTGCCAGCAGTTACTCCGGCCAGGTCACCGGGGAGCTGTTTTTT.

This clone was detected only once. The V call is TRBV29-1, the J call TRBJ2-6; D may be TRBD1 (5 bases). The CDR3 length is 16 residues. Germline V gene data show CDR1 as SQVTM and CDR2 as ANQGSEA. V lost 7 bases to trimming and J lost 0 bases, with 16 bases between them. Here the CDR3 DNA reads TGCAGCGCCTCATCCACCAGGGCCTCTGGGGCCAACGTCCTGACTTTC. Translating it yields CSASSTRASGANVLTF.